These 20 T cell receptor beta chains were sequenced from one sample in a study of cytomegalovirus exposure and HLA in healthy donors. Use of 60 Vbeta and 13 Jbeta primers characterized the PCR. Here immunoSEQ multiplex PCR was the method, and the copy in TCRdb shows in-frame clones only, minus some. The sample's table shows 110,000 to 150,000 clones. The sequencing sample was made of PBMCs. These receptors were collected from a woman between 18 and 30 years old in good health and CMV-seronegative.

The rearrangement uses TRBV2 and TRBJ1-2, with 7 bases matching TRBD1. This CDR3 has 14 residues. Germline loops: CDR1 SNHLY, CDR2 FYNNEI. V lost 5 bases and J lost 5; bases outside the gene matches: 8. This CDR3 is CASSSTGRLYGYTF. Written as DNA, the CDR3 is TGTGCCAGCAGTTCGACAGGGAGACTTTATGGCTACACCTTC.

The V and J genes are TRBV6-1 and TRBJ2-7, with 12 bases fitting TRBD1. The CDR3 covers 14 residues. Germline V gene sequence: CDR1 MNHNS, CDR2 SASEGT. V was pared by 8 bases and J by 12 bases, with 14 bases of the junction left unmatched. The CDR3 reads CASRFTGQGAVLYF. The CDR3 coding sequence is TGTGCCAGCCGTTTTACGGGACAGGGGGCTGTTCTGTACTTC.

J is TRBJ2-7 and V is TRBV5-1; a possible D gene is TRBD1 (5 bases). CDR1 and CDR2 (germline): SGHRS, YFSETQ. Trimming stripped 0 bases from V and 3 bases from J, with 13 bases between. This CDR3 has 15 residues. The CDR3 loop reads CASSLAGPGLYEQYV. For the CDR3, the DNA is TGCGCCAGCAGCTTGGCGGGTCCAGGGCTCTACGAGCAGTACGTC.

The rearrangement joins TRBV5-4 to TRBJ2-4, with 7 bases that match TRBD1. With V trimmed by 4 bases and J by 0 bases, 7 bases remained unmatched. The CDR3 covers 16 residues. CDR1 and CDR2 (germline): SGHNT, YYREEE (reference sequence). The CDR3 reads CASSIGTVLAKNIQYF. The CDR3 DNA is TGTGCCAGCAGCATCGGGACAGTACTAGCCAAAAACATTCAGTACTTC.

This rearrangement joins TRBV5-1 to TRBJ1-4; a possible D gene is TRBD1 (5 bases). The CDR3 sequence is 17 residues long. Per germline, CDR1 SGHRS and CDR2 YFSETQ. V lost 0 bases and J lost 5, with 17 bases in between. Here the CDR3 DNA reads TGCGCCAGCAGCTTGGGACAACTGTCGACAGTAAATGAAAAACTGTTTTTT. This encodes CASSLGQLSTVNEKLFF.

The chain couples TRBV27 to TRBJ1-1; the D gene is possibly TRBD1 (6 bases). This CDR3 is 14 amino acids long. V shed 5 bases and J shed 4 bases, with 14 bases lying between them. Germline CDR1 and CDR2: MNHEY and SMNVEV (reference sequence). CDR3 in DNA: TGTGCCAGCAGTGGGGCGGGGGGCTTCACTGAAGCTTTCTTT. It is translated as CASSGAGGFTEAFF.

The chain is built from TRBV29-1 and TRBJ1-1, with D perhaps matching TRBD1 (5 bases). The CDR3 contains 12 residues. Germline CDR1 SQVTM, CDR2 ANQGSEA. V was shortened by 6 bases and J by 7 bases, with 15 bases between the two germline ends. The CDR3 DNA reads as TGCAGCGTCTCCGAGGTGGGGGGTGAAGCTTTCTTT. As protein: CSVSEVGGEAFF.

The gene calls are TRBV6-6 and TRBJ1-1; 9 bases fit TRBD1. V was pared by 7 bases and J by 3 bases, with 3 bases of the junction left unmatched. The CDR3 totals 13 residues. Germline V gene data show CDR1 as MNHNY and CDR2 as SVGAGI (reference sequence). CDR3 DNA sequence: TGTGCCAGCACGGACAGGGGAGACACTGAAGCTTTCTTT. This codes for CASTDRGDTEAFF.

The chain has TRBV27 and TRBJ2-7; a possible D gene is TRBD2 (5 bases). V was trimmed by 4 bases and J by 2 bases, leaving 12 bases between them. The germline CDR1 and CDR2 sequences are MNHEY and SMNVEV (reference sequence). The CDR3 is 14 amino acids. This CDR3 reads CASSSAGSTYEQYF. The CDR3 nucleotides are TGTGCCAGCAGTTCTGCTGGGAGTACCTACGAGCAGTACTTC.

This chain connects TRBV4-3 to TRBJ2-2; 9 bases agree with TRBD1. Germline V gives CDR1 LGHNA, CDR2 YSLEER. The CDR3 has 16 residues. The V and J ends lost 1 base and 7 bases, in that order; junction bases with no gene match: 7. The CDR3 here is CASSQGGTGGNGELFF. The DNA for the CDR3 is TGCGCCAGCAGCCAAGGGGGAACAGGGGGCAACGGGGAGCTGTTTTTT.

The DNA for the CDR3 is TGTGCCAGCAGCCAGGGAATTAGCGGGAGTAAGAGCACAGATACGCAGTATTTT. Encoded protein: CASSQGISGSKSTDTQYF. The chain recombines TRBV4-2 with TRBJ2-3; TRBD2 matches 9 bases. After removal of 3 bases from V and 0 bases from J, the junction contained 10 bases not matched to a gene. There are 18 residues in the CDR3. Per the germline V gene, CDR1 is LGHNA and CDR2 is YNFKEQ.

The V and J genes are TRBV4-1 and TRBJ2-5, with 9 bases fitting TRBD1. Trimming removed 7 bases from V and 0 bases from J; junction bases left unmatched: 3. CDR1 is MGHRA, CDR2 YSYEKL, per germline. This CDR3 is 14 amino acids long. The DNA for the CDR3 is TGCGCCAGCAAACGACAGGGGGACCAAGAGACCCAGTACTTC. Translating it yields CASKRQGDQETQYF.

The chain recombines TRBV6-6 with TRBJ1-5; weak D call: TRBD1 (6 bases). This CDR3 contains 14 residues. Per germline, CDR1 MNHNY and CDR2 SVGAGI (reference sequence). V shed 5 bases and J shed 6 bases, with 14 bases lying between them. CDR3 sequence (DNA): TGTGCCAGCAGTAACCAAAGGGGGACTCAGCCCCAGCATTTT. It yields the protein CASSNQRGTQPQHF.

The CDR3 reads CASSLPGQGDETQYF. CDR3 nucleotides: TGCGCCAGCAGCCTACCGGGACAGGGGGATGAGACCCAGTACTTC. The chain joins TRBV5-1 to TRBJ2-5; the match to TRBD1 covers 11 bases. V lost 4 bases, J lost 5 bases, and 7 bases stayed unmatched. The CDR3 has 15 amino acids. Germline V gene lookup returns CDR1 SGHRS and CDR2 YFSETQ.

The chain has TRBV6-5 and TRBJ2-3; D is possibly TRBD2 (6 bases). V was clipped by 6 bases and J by 0 bases, with 10 bases between them. Germline V gene sequence: CDR1 MNHEY, CDR2 SVGAGI. The CDR3 is made up of 14 amino acids. The CDR3 bases are TGTGCCAGCAGACTTAGCGGTAGCACAGATACGCAGTATTTT. The encoded protein is CASRLSGSTDTQYF.

V gene TRBV6-5 combines with J gene TRBJ2-5; D gene unclear. The CDR3 loop spans 11 amino acids. The germline CDR1 and CDR2 sequences are MNHEY and SVGAGI. V lost 11 bases to trimming and J lost 8 bases, with 15 bases between them. This CDR3 reads CASSEVPTQYF. The CDR3 DNA reads TGTGCCTCAAGCGAGGTACCCACCCAGTACTTC.

The chain recombines TRBV11-3 with TRBJ2-7; D is possibly TRBD2 (5 bases). Germline V gene lookup returns CDR1 SGHNT and CDR2 YENEEA. The CDR3 has 16 residues. Trimming took 5 bases from V and 3 from J, leaving 20 bases between them. The CDR3 DNA sequence: TGTGCCAGCAGCCCCTCTTCCTCAAACGGAGGCTACGAGCAGTACGTC. Residues: CASSPSSSNGGYEQYV.

CDR3 in amino acids: CASSGTGATNEKLFF. The CDR3, as DNA: TGTGCCAGCAGTGGAACAGGGGCAACTAATGAAAAACTGTTTTTT. The J gene is TRBJ1-4, the V gene TRBV6-1; TRBD1 matches 7 bases. Germline trimming cut 4 bases from V and 0 bases from J; bases unmatched to any gene: 2. CDR1 and CDR2 (germline): MNHNS, SASEGT. The CDR3 runs 15 residues.

The V gene is TRBV7-3, the J gene TRBJ2-1; D call uncertain. The CDR3 length is 12 residues. V was shortened by 4 bases and J by 8 bases, with 9 bases between the two germline ends. CDR1 and CDR2 (germline): SGHTA, FQGTGA. The CDR3 sequence is CASSYNGDEQFF. The CDR3 coding sequence is TGTGCCAGCAGCTACAACGGAGATGAGCAGTTCTTC.

The chain employs TRBV7-2 and TRBJ2-3; D is possibly TRBD2 (5 bases). Germline assignment: CDR1 SGHTA and CDR2 FQGNSA. V was trimmed by 4 bases and J by 3 bases, leaving 14 bases between them. The CDR3 runs 15 residues. CDR3 loop: CASSSDYLATDTQYF. Written as DNA, the CDR3 is TGTGCCAGCAGCTCCGACTATCTGGCTACAGATACGCAGTATTTT.